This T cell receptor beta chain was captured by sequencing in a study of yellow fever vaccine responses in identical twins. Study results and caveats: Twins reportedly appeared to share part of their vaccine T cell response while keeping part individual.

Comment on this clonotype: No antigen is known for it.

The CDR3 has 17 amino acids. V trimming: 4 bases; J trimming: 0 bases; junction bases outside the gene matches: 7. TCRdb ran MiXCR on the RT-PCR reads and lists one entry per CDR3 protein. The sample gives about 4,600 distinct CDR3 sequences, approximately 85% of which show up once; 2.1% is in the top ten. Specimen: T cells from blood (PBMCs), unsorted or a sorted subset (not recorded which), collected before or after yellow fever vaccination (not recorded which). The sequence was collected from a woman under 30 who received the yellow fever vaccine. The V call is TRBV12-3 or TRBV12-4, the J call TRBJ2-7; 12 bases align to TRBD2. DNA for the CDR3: TGTGCCAGCAGTTCGACAGGGACTAGCGGGCGCTCCTACGAGCAGTACTTC. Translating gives CASSSTGTSGRSYEQYF.